This record covers a single T cell receptor (beta chain). What it recognizes is unknown. The source of the sample is a study of T cell responses to AZD1222 COVID-19 vaccine. The CDR3 length is 13 residues. V lost 5 bases and J 5 bases, leaving 16 bases between the germline ends. Germline V gene lookup returns CDR1 GTSNPN and CDR2 SVGIG (reference sequence). Whole-study findings and limits: Repertoire samples came only from after the peak T cell response.

The table came from immunoSEQ multiplex PCR; TCRdb's copy has only in-frame clones and leaves some out. The sample has more than 95,000 clones, roughly 92% seen once. The source of this sequence is an adult in good health. The sample here was peripheral blood, taken on day 0 of AZD1222 vaccination. J is TRBJ2-7 and V is TRBV30, with D perhaps TRBD2 (7 bases). CDR3 residues: CAWERDRGNEQYF. CDR3 in DNA: TGTGCCTGGGAGCGGGATAGGGGGAACGAGCAGTACTTC.